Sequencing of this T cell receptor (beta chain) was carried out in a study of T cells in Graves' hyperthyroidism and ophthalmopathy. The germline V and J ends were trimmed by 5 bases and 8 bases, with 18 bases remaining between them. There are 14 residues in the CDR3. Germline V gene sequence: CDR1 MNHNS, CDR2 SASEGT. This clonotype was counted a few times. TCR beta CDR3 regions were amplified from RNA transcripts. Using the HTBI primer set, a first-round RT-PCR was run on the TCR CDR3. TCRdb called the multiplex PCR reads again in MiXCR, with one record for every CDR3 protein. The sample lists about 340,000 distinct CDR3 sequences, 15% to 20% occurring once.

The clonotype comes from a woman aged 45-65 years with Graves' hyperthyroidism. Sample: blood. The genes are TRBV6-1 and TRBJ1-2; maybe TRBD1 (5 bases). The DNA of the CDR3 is TGTGCCAGCAGTTCCCCCACCCAGGGATCCGGCTACACCTTC. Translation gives CASSSPTQGSGYTF.